Below are 32 T cell receptor beta chains sequenced from a single sample in a study of cytomegalovirus exposure and HLA in healthy donors. With 60 Vbeta and 13 Jbeta primers, the PCR was carried out. The table came from immunoSEQ multiplex PCR; TCRdb's copy has only in-frame clones and leaves some out. The data hold over 150,000 clones, with 82% observed a single time. Source material: PBMCs. The receptors were gathered from a girl between 10 and 17 years old in good health and CMV-seropositive.

As to this clone: Germline and junction disagree at one end, which may indicate a read error. At the DNA level, this CDR3 is encoded by other sequences in the same sample as well. J is TRBJ1-5 and V is TRBV28, with TRBD1 matching over 8 bases. This CDR3 is built from 16 residues. Germline V CDR1 and CDR2: MDHEN, SYDVKM. Here the CDR3 reads CASSLTQGVGNQPQHF. The DNA for the CDR3 is TGCGCCAGCAGTCTAACACAGGGGGTTGGCAATCAGCCCCAGCATTTT.

The count of this clone is one. In DNA form, the CDR3 reads TGTGCCAGTGCCGAGCAGGGAAATCAGCCCCAGCATTTT. It translates to CASAEQGNQPQHF. The rearrangement links TRBV18 to TRBJ1-5; weak D call: TRBD1 (5 bases). The CDR3 loop spans 13 amino acids. Looked up from germline, CDR1 is KGHSH and CDR2 is LQKENI. V lost 9 bases and J 4 bases, leaving 13 bases between the germline ends.

This chain joins TRBV28 and TRBJ2-7, with TRBD1 identical over 11 bases. The germline CDR1 and CDR2 sequences are MDHEN and SYDVKM. The V segment lost 5 bases and the J segment 2 bases; nucleotides outside the gene matches: 5. There are 15 residues in the CDR3. CDR3 nucleotide sequence: TGTGCCAGCAGTAAGCCGGGACAGGGGGCCTACGAGCAGTACTTC. It specifies CASSKPGQGAYEQYF. The full variable domain, completed using reference TRBV28 and TRBJ2-7, is DVKVTQSSRYLVKRTGEKVFLECVQDMDHENMFWYRQDPGLGLRLIYFSYDVKMKEKGDIPEGYSVSREKKERFSLILESASTNQTSMYLCASSKPGQGAYEQYFGPGTRLTVT.

This clone occurred once. This rearrangement joins TRBV27 to TRBJ1-2, with no clear D. CDR1 and CDR2 from the germline V gene are MNHEY and SMNVEV (reference sequence). The CDR3 has 14 amino acids. Between the trimmed V and J ends, which lost 5 bases and 8 bases, there was a span of 18 bases. This CDR3 reads CASSTTLRAGGYTF. The CDR3 DNA follows: TGTGCCAGCAGTACCACGTTAAGGGCGGGAGGCTACACCTTC.

J is TRBJ1-5 and V is TRBV27, with D unresolved. The V end lost 3 bases, the J end lost 7 bases, and 13 bases lay between the germline ends. The CDR3 loop spans 14 amino acids. The V gene's germline CDR1 is MNHEY and CDR2 SMNVEV (reference sequence). CDR3 bases: TGTGCCAGCAGTTTGATCGGGGTAGACCAGCCCCAGCATTTT. The encoded protein is CASSLIGVDQPQHF.

V usage is TRBV5-4 and J usage is TRBJ2-7; 8 bases are a match to TRBD2. Germline lookup yields CDR1 SGHNT and CDR2 YYREEE (reference sequence). The CDR3 loop spans 14 amino acids. V shed 2 bases, J shed 4 bases, and the junction held 5 bases outside the gene matches. As DNA, the CDR3 is TGTGCCAGCAGCTTTGCGGGAGGACTTTACGAGCAGTACTTC. As protein: CASSFAGGLYEQYF.

V usage is TRBV11-3 and J usage is TRBJ2-3; D is possibly TRBD1 (5 bases). V lost 1 base and J 2 bases, leaving 10 bases between the germline ends. The V gene's germline CDR1 is SGHNT and CDR2 YENEEA. The CDR3 consists of 15 residues. CDR3 DNA: TGTGCCAGCAGCTTAGGGGGCTACCTCACAGATACGCAGTATTTT. Translated: CASSLGGYLTDTQYF.

The V and J genes are TRBV7-9 and TRBJ1-1; D uncertain. In germline, CDR1 is SEHNR, CDR2 FQNEAQ (reference sequence). The CDR3 is made up of 13 amino acids. V was trimmed by 4 bases and J by 5 bases, leaving 11 bases between them. CDR3 loop: CASSWAGRTEAFF. The CDR3 region has the DNA TGTGCCAGCAGCTGGGCAGGAAGGACTGAAGCTTTCTTT.

The chain recombines TRBV7-8 with TRBJ2-7; the match to TRBD1 covers 8 bases. The V segment lost 1 base and the J segment 4 bases; nucleotides outside the gene matches: 12. In germline, CDR1 is SGHVS, CDR2 FQNEAQ. The CDR3 has 17 amino acids. The CDR3 DNA reads TGTGCCAGCAGCTTAGTGGGTGGAGGGCAGGGGGCTTACGAGCAGTACTTC. This encodes CASSLVGGGQGAYEQYF.

The chain has TRBV5-1 and TRBJ2-5, with a possible D match to TRBD1 (6 bases). This CDR3 comprises 15 residues. The germline V and J ends were trimmed by 4 bases and 5 bases, with 18 bases remaining between them. The germline CDR1 and CDR2 sequences are SGHRS and YFSETQ. The DNA for the CDR3 is TGCGCCAGCAGCCGCAGCAGGGGAATTGGGGAGACCCAGTACTTC. It specifies CASSRSRGIGETQYF.

This clone occurred once. The J gene is TRBJ2-7, the V gene TRBV6-6; 8 bases map to TRBD1. The V segment lost 7 bases and the J segment 9 bases; nucleotides outside the gene matches: 20. This CDR3 comprises 16 residues. Germline loops: CDR1 MNHNY, CDR2 SVGAGI (reference sequence). The CDR3 loop reads CASNGLAGGMWLGQYF. DNA of the CDR3: TGTGCCAGCAATGGATTGGCAGGGGGCATGTGGTTAGGGCAGTACTTC.

The chain combines TRBV9 with TRBJ2-5; TRBD2 aligns across 7 bases. The better agreement between TRBJ2-7 and the DNA end casts doubt on the J call. Germline CDR1 is SGDLS and CDR2 is YYNGEE. This CDR3 has 15 amino acids. CDR3 DNA sequence: TGTGCCAGCAGCGGACGGCGGGAGTTCGGCTACGAGCAGTACTTC. Translation: CASSGRREFGYEQYF.

The chain employs TRBV7-9 and TRBJ2-7, with D hard to call. The germline V gene encodes CDR1 SEHNR and CDR2 FQNEAQ (reference sequence). The CDR3 is 12 amino acids. The V and J ends lost 2 bases and 3 bases respectively, with 5 bases between them. CDR3 nucleotide sequence: TGTGCCAGCAGCTTATTCGGCTACGAGCAGTACTTC. It translates to CASSLFGYEQYF.

The chain combines TRBV28 with TRBJ2-3, with TRBD2 matching over 7 bases. The V gene's germline CDR1 is MDHEN and CDR2 SYDVKM. The CDR3 is made up of 17 amino acids. V lost 7 bases and J lost 0; bases outside the gene matches: 13. The CDR3 DNA reads TGTGCCAGCACCGGGATCGGCGGGGGTATTAGCACAGATACGCAGTATTTT. This gives the protein CASTGIGGGISTDTQYF. The full variable domain, with the rest looked up from reference TRBV28 and TRBJ2-3, is DVKVTQSSRYLVKRTGEKVFLECVQDMDHENMFWYRQDPGLGLRLIYFSYDVKMKEKGDIPEGYSVSREKKERFSLILESASTNQTSMYLCASTGIGGGISTDTQYFGPGTRLTVL.

The chain is built from TRBV2 and TRBJ1-5; D gene uncertain. The CDR3 covers 14 residues. Trimming stripped 6 bases from V and 1 base from J, with 10 bases between. Germline loops: CDR1 SNHLY, CDR2 FYNNEI. The CDR3 spells CASRDQASNQPQHF. The CDR3 DNA sequence: TGTGCCAGCAGAGACCAGGCGAGCAATCAGCCCCAGCATTTT.

V usage is TRBV7-8 and J usage is TRBJ1-5; D unresolved. CDR1 and CDR2 (germline): SGHVS, FQNEAQ. CDR3 length: 14 amino acids. Trimming removed 2 bases from V and 6 bases from J, with 11 bases in between. CDR3 coding DNA: TGTGCCAGCAGCTTAACAAGGAGCGGTCAGCCCCAGCATTTT. Translating it yields CASSLTRSGQPQHF.

This clone was counted a single time. The gene calls are TRBV5-6 and TRBJ1-1; D uncertain. The CDR3 sequence is 13 residues long. The V end was cut by 7 bases, the J end by 5 bases, with 15 bases between. Germline-derived CDR1 and CDR2 are SGHDT and YYEEEE. CDR3 in amino acids: CASQVVPGTEAFF. CDR3 nucleotides: TGTGCCAGCCAGGTGGTTCCAGGAACTGAAGCTTTCTTT.

This clone was seen a single time. The chain employs TRBV2 and TRBJ2-7; a possible D gene is TRBD1 (6 bases). CDR3 size: 12 residues. Trimming took 3 bases from V and 5 from J, leaving 8 bases between them. In germline, CDR1 is SNHLY, CDR2 FYNNEI. The CDR3 spells CASSENRDEQYF. The CDR3 DNA follows: TGTGCCAGCAGTGAGAACAGGGACGAGCAGTACTTC.

The V gene is TRBV9, the J gene TRBJ2-1, with 11 bases matching TRBD2. This CDR3 spans 12 amino acids. Germline CDR1 reads SGDLS; CDR2 reads YYNGEE. V trimming: 3 bases; J trimming: 10 bases; junction bases outside the gene matches: 0. The CDR3 region has the DNA TGTGCCAGCAGCGGACTAGCGGGAGAGCAGTTCTTC. As protein: CASSGLAGEQFF. Full variable domain (outside the CDR3, taken from reference TRBV9 and TRBJ2-1): DSGVTQTPKHLITATGQRVTLRCSPRSGDLSVYWYQQSLDQGLQFLIQYYNGEERAKGNILERFSAQQFPDLHSELNLSSLELGDSALYFCASSGLAGEQFFGPGTRLTVL.

This chain connects TRBV11-2 to TRBJ2-7, with 11 bases lining up with TRBD2. Germline values: CDR1 SGHAT, CDR2 FQNNGV. With V trimmed by 0 bases and J by 6 bases, 10 bases remained unmatched. CDR3 length: 17 amino acids. The CDR3: CASSLDKPTSGIFEQYF. Written as DNA, the CDR3 is TGTGCCAGCAGCTTAGATAAACCGACTAGCGGGATATTCGAGCAGTACTTC.

This chain joins TRBV27 and TRBJ2-2; 8 nucleotides align to TRBD2. Germline V CDR1 and CDR2: MNHEY, SMNVEV (reference sequence). V dropped 6 bases and J dropped 2; count of bases not matched to a gene: 5. There are 15 residues in the CDR3. This CDR3 is CASRDGRVNTGELFF. Written as DNA, the CDR3 is TGTGCCAGCAGAGACGGGAGGGTAAACACCGGGGAGCTGTTTTTT.

The chain recombines TRBV19 with TRBJ2-6; a weak D match, TRBD1 (5 bases). Trimming cost V 7 bases and J 0 bases, with 19 bases left between them. This CDR3 has 18 amino acids. From germline, CDR1 is LNHDA and CDR2 SQIVND (reference sequence). This chain's CDR3 is CASTTGGRDSSGANVLTF. The CDR3 DNA reads as TGTGCCAGTACCACCGGCGGCAGGGATTCCTCTGGGGCCAACGTCCTGACTTTC.

This clone was picked up a small number of times. The chain employs TRBV11-2 and TRBJ2-2, with D possibly matching TRBD1 (6 bases). CDR1 is SGHAT and CDR2 is FQNNGV in the germline V gene. The V end was cut by 2 bases, the J end by 4 bases, with 11 bases between. The CDR3 is 15 residues long. CDR3 in amino acids: CASSLRHRATGELFF. The CDR3, as DNA: TGTGCCAGCAGCTTAAGGCACAGGGCCACCGGGGAGCTGTTTTTT.

This clone appeared once. The chain has TRBV10-3 and TRBJ1-1; D is undetermined. Germline CDR1 reads ENHRY; CDR2 reads SYGVKD. This CDR3 region has 12 residues. Trimming took 5 bases from V and 8 from J, leaving 12 bases between them. The CDR3 DNA reads as TGTGCCATCAGTTCGAAGAGCGGCGAAGCTTTCTTT. Its translation: CAISSKSGEAFF.

This sequence joins TRBV6-1 and TRBJ1-3, with 10 bases aligning to TRBD1. CDR1 and CDR2 from the germline V gene are MNHNS and SASEGT. Trimming cost V 4 bases and J 0 bases; bases outside gene matches: 6. This CDR3 spans 17 amino acids. CDR3 amino acids: CASSGAWDRGSGNTIYF. Here the CDR3 DNA reads TGTGCCAGCAGTGGAGCCTGGGACAGGGGCTCTGGAAACACCATATATTTT.

V usage is TRBV5-6 and J usage is TRBJ1-2, with 7 bases matching TRBD1. Germline CDR1 and CDR2: SGHDT and YYEEEE. CDR3 size: 13 residues. V was pared by 2 bases and J by 5 bases, with 3 bases of the junction left unmatched. The CDR3 loop is CASSFGQAYGYTF. CDR3 DNA sequence: TGTGCCAGCAGCTTCGGACAGGCGTATGGCTACACCTTC.

The chain joins TRBV30 to TRBJ2-7; D unclear. V gave up 4 bases and J gave up 0 bases, with 13 bases separating them. The CDR3 runs to 14 residues. Per germline, CDR1 GTSNPN and CDR2 SVGIG (reference sequence). The CDR3 region has the DNA TGTGCCTGGACCTCTACCCCTAACTCCTACGAGCAGTACTTC. It codes for CAWTSTPNSYEQYF.

This chain uses TRBV6-1 with TRBJ2-5; D remains ambiguous. The CDR3 covers 13 residues. CDR1 and CDR2 (germline): MNHNS, SASEGT. Trimming left V 6 bases short and J 1 base short, with 9 bases between. The CDR3 bases are TGTGCCAGCAGCCAGGCTTCCCAAGAGACCCAGTACTTC. Translation: CASSQASQETQYF.

For the CDR3, the DNA is TGTGCCAGCAGCAGACAGGGGTATGGAGAGACCCAGTACTTC. This gives the protein CASSRQGYGETQYF. The chain recombines TRBV7-2 with TRBJ2-5, with 8 bases that match TRBD1. The CDR3 is made up of 14 amino acids. Germline CDR1 is SGHTA and CDR2 is FQGNSA. V lost 5 bases, J lost 4 bases, and 6 bases stayed unmatched.

The chain couples TRBV7-2 to TRBJ1-2, with a possible D match to TRBD1 (6 bases). Trimming removed 6 bases at V and 4 bases at J, with 12 bases between. This CDR3 spans 13 amino acids. From germline, CDR1 is SGHTA and CDR2 FQGNSA. The CDR3 DNA sequence: TGTGCCAGCAGTAACAGGGTGGTCTATGGCTACACCTTC. Protein sequence: CASSNRVVYGYTF. The variable domain in full, with the rest retrieved from reference TRBV7-2 and TRBJ1-2, is GAGVSQSPSNKVTEKGKDVELRCDPISGHTALYWYRQSLGQGLEFLIYFQGNSAPDKSGLPSDRFSAERTGGSVSTLTIQRTQQEDSAVYLCASSNRVVYGYTFGSGTRLTVV.

The V and J genes are TRBV5-1 and TRBJ2-3; possible D gene TRBD1, 5 bases. Germline CDR1 and CDR2: SGHRS and YFSETQ. The CDR3 totals 14 residues. V was clipped by 0 bases and J by 2 bases, with 7 bases between them. CDR3 bases: TGCGCCAGCAGCTTGGGACAGCCCACAGATACGCAGTATTTT. Its translation is CASSLGQPTDTQYF. The whole variable domain, filled in from reference TRBV5-1 and TRBJ2-3, reads KAGVTQTPRYLIKTRGQQVTLSCSPISGHRSVSWYQQTPGQGLQFLFEYFSETQRNKGNFPGRFSGRQFSNSRSEMNVSTLELGDSALYLCASSLGQPTDTQYFGPGTRLTVL.

The CDR3 DNA sequence: TGCGCCAGCAGCTTGGCCGGACAGTTCTATGGCTACACCTTC. Translated, it gives CASSLAGQFYGYTF. The rearrangement uses TRBV5-1 and TRBJ1-2; D possibly corresponds to TRBD1 (6 bases). The V gene's germline CDR1 is SGHRS and CDR2 YFSETQ. The CDR3 loop spans 14 amino acids. V lost 0 bases and J lost 4, with 10 bases in between.